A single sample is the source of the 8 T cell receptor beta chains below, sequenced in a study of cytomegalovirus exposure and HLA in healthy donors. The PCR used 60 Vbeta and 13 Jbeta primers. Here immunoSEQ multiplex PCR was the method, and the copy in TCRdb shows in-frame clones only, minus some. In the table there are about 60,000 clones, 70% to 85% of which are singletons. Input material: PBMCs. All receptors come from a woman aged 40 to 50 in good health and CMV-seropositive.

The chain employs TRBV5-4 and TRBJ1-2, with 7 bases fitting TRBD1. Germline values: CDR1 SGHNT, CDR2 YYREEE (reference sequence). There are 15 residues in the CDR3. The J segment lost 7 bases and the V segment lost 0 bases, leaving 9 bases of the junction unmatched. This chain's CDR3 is CASSLGAEGALGYTF. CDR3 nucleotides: TGTGCCAGCAGCTTGGGGGCGGAGGGGGCCCTTGGCTACACCTTC.

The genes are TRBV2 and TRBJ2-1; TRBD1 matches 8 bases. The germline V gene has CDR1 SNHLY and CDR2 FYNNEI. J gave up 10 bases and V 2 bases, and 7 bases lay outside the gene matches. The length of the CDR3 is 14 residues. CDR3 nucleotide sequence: TGTGCCAGCAGTGAATTTAGCCAGGGGGCCGAGCAGTTCTTC. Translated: CASSEFSQGAEQFF.

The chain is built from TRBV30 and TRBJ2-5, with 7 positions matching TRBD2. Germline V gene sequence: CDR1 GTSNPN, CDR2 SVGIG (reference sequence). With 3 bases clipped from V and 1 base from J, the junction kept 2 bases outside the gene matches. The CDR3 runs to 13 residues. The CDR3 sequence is CAWSGGFQETQYF. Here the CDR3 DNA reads TGTGCCTGGAGCGGGGGGTTCCAAGAGACCCAGTACTTC.

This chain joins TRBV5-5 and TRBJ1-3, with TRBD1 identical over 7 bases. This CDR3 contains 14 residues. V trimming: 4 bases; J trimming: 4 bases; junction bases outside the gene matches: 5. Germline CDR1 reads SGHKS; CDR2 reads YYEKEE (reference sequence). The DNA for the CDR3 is TGTGCCAGCAGCCTACAGGGGCAGGGAAACACCATATATTTT. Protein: CASSLQGQGNTIYF.

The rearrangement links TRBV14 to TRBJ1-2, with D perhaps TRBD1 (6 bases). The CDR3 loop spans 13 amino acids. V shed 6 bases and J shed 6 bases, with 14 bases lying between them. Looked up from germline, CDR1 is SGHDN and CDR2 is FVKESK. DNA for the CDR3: TGTGCCAGCAGGCGCCAGGGGTACGATGGCTACACCTTC. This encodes CASRRQGYDGYTF.

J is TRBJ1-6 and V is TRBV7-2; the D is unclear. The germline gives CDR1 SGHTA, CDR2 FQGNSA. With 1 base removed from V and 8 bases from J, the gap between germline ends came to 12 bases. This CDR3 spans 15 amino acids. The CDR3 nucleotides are TGTGCCAGCAGCTTAGATTACGGCGGTTATTCACCCCTCCACTTT. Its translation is CASSLDYGGYSPLHF.

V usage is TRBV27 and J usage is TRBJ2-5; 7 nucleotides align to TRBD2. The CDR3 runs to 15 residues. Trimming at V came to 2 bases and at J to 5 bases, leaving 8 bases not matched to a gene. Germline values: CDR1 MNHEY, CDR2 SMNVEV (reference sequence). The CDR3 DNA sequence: TGTGCCAGCAGTTTACTCCAAGCGGGGAGGGAGACCCAGTACTTC. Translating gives CASSLLQAGRETQYF.

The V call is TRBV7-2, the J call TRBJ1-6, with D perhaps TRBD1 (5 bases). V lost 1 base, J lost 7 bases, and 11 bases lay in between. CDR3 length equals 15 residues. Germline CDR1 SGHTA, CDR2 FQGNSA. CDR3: CASSLVGGWNSPLHF. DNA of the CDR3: TGTGCCAGCAGCTTAGTGGGGGGTTGGAATTCACCCCTCCACTTT.